Below, 20 T cell receptor beta chains from the same sample are listed, as sequenced in a study of blood T cell repertoires in COVID-19. Profiling relied on immunoSEQ multiplex PCR, and the TCRdb table lists in-frame clones only, not all of them. The sample shows approximately 210,000 clones, about 83% of them seen only once. Source material: peripheral blood. These receptors were taken from a woman in her forties or fifties with active or convalescent COVID-19.

The rearrangement joins TRBV12-3 or TRBV12-4 to TRBJ1-2; D is ambiguous. The CDR3 has 13 residues. With 1 base removed from V and 4 bases from J, the gap between germline ends came to 7 bases. CDR3 DNA sequence: TGTGCCAGCAGTTTAGAGGGAGCCTATGGCTACACCTTC. Protein: CASSLEGAYGYTF.

This clone was detected ten times or more. This chain links TRBV3-1 (or the pseudogene TRBV3-2) with TRBJ1-4; 8 bases line up with TRBD1. J gave up 0 bases and V 0 bases, and 6 bases lay outside the gene matches. The CDR3 has 18 amino acids. Germline V gene data show CDR1 as LGHDT and CDR2 as YNNKEL (reference sequence). The DNA for the CDR3 is TGTGCCAGCAGCCAAGAAGTGGACAGGGACCCAACTAATGAAAAACTGTTTTTT. It codes for CASSQEVDRDPTNEKLFF.

The chain is built from TRBV5-6 and TRBJ1-6, with D unresolved. The germline gives CDR1 SGHDT, CDR2 YYEEEE. This CDR3 contains 15 residues. Between the trimmed V and J ends, which lost 4 bases and 10 bases, there was a span of 18 bases. As DNA, the CDR3 is TGTGCCAGCAGCCAATTGGGCGGTTCGGGGTCACCCCTCCACTTT. Protein: CASSQLGGSGSPLHF. The full variable domain, rest sourced from reference TRBV5-6 and TRBJ1-6, is DAGVTQSPTHLIKTRGQQVTLRCSPKSGHDTVSWYQQALGQGPQFIFQYYEEEERQRGNFPDRFSGHQFPNYSSELNVNALLLGDSALYLCASSQLGGSGSPLHFGNGTRLTVT.

The rearrangement joins TRBV19 to TRBJ2-1, with 7 bases that match TRBD2. This CDR3 is 15 amino acids long. The J segment lost 2 bases and the V segment lost 7 bases, leaving 8 bases of the junction unmatched. CDR1 and CDR2 from the germline V gene are LNHDA and SQIVND (reference sequence). This chain's CDR3 is CASTQQRGTYNEQFF. In nucleotides, the CDR3 is TGTGCCAGTACACAACAGCGGGGCACCTACAATGAGCAGTTCTTC. Full variable domain (rest looked up from reference TRBV19 and TRBJ2-1): DGGITQSPKYLFRKEGQNVTLSCEQNLNHDAMYWYRQDPGQGLRLIYYSQIVNDFQKGDIAEGYSVSREKKESFPLTVTSAQKNPTAFYLCASTQQRGTYNEQFFGPGTRLTVL.

The CDR3 sequence is CATRESSTDTQYF. CDR3 bases: TGTGCCACCAGGGAGTCTAGCACAGATACGCAGTATTTT. The rearrangement joins TRBV28 to TRBJ2-3; TRBD1 or TRBD2 may be the D gene (5 bases each). The germline CDR1 and CDR2 sequences are MDHEN and SYDVKM. The CDR3 is made up of 13 amino acids. V lost 10 bases and J 0 bases, leaving 11 bases between the germline ends.

This clone came up once. V and J are TRBV5-1 and TRBJ2-7; D perhaps matches TRBD1 (7 bases). The germline V and J ends were trimmed by 1 base and 6 bases, with 11 bases remaining between them. Germline values: CDR1 SGHRS, CDR2 YFSETQ. The CDR3 contains 13 residues. The CDR3 loop is CASSLQGGCEQYF. The CDR3, as DNA: TGCGCCAGCAGCTTGCAGGGGGGCTGCGAGCAGTACTTC. Combining the CDR3 with reference TRBV5-1 and TRBJ2-7 gives the whole variable domain KAGVTQTPRYLIKTRGQQVTLSCSPISGHRSVSWYQQTPGQGLQFLFEYFSETQRNKGNFPGRFSGRQFSNSRSEMNVSTLELGDSALYLCASSLQGGCEQYFGPGTRLTVT.

The V and J genes are TRBV6-6 and TRBJ1-1; D ambiguous. V lost 8 bases and J 1 base, leaving 11 bases between the germline ends. Per germline, CDR1 MNHNY and CDR2 SVGAGI (reference sequence). This CDR3 region has 13 residues. CDR3 coding DNA: TGTGCCAGCGTAGCCCGGGGGAACACTGAAGCTTTCTTT. Translation: CASVARGNTEAFF.

V usage is TRBV5-6 and J usage is TRBJ2-7, with D possibly being TRBD1 (7 bases). The CDR3 consists of 18 residues. The germline gives CDR1 SGHDT, CDR2 YYEEEE. Trimming left V 6 bases short and J 3 bases short, with 28 bases between. CDR3 sequence (DNA): TGTGCCAGCAACCTCGGGGGCTTTCCGGACAGGAGCAACTACGAGCAGTACTTC. It codes for CASNLGGFPDRSNYEQYF.

A note on this clone: This sample includes further DNA sequences coding for the same CDR3. The gene calls are TRBV27 and TRBJ2-7; D gene ambiguous. The V and J ends lost 5 bases and 2 bases respectively, with 10 bases between them. There are 13 residues in the CDR3. Germline lookup yields CDR1 MNHEY and CDR2 SMNVEV (reference sequence). In nucleotides, the CDR3 is TGTGCCAGCAGTCCCCGCGAGACCTACGAGCAGTACTTC. Translated: CASSPRETYEQYF.

The genes are TRBV5-1 and TRBJ1-1; perhaps TRBD1 as D (5 bases). Germline CDR1 reads SGHRS; CDR2 reads YFSETQ. The V end lost 0 bases, the J end lost 4 bases, and 16 bases lay between the germline ends. The CDR3 covers 16 residues. CDR3 in DNA: TGCGCCAGCAGCTTGGACGAGGGACGGGAGGGCACTGAAGCTTTCTTT. It yields the protein CASSLDEGREGTEAFF.

The gene calls are TRBV6-5 and TRBJ2-3; perhaps TRBD2 as D (6 bases). Trimming took 6 bases from V and 4 from J, leaving 20 bases between them. Germline V CDR1 and CDR2: MNHEY, SVGAGI. This CDR3 contains 16 residues. This CDR3 is CASRYGVGGPPDTQYF. In DNA, the CDR3 is TGTGCCAGCAGATACGGGGTCGGGGGTCCCCCAGATACGCAGTATTTT.

The chain employs TRBV2 and TRBJ1-3, with TRBD1 matching over 7 bases. The V and J ends lost 6 bases and 2 bases, in that order; junction bases with no gene match: 4. The CDR3 is 14 residues long. The germline gives CDR1 SNHLY, CDR2 FYNNEI. This CDR3 is CASRSGTAGNTIYF. CDR3 DNA sequence: TGTGCCAGCAGATCCGGGACAGCTGGAAACACCATATATTTT.

The rearrangement links TRBV7-2 to TRBJ1-1; D is possibly TRBD1 (6 bases). This CDR3 has 13 residues. Per germline, CDR1 SGHTA and CDR2 FQGNSA. The ends were cut back, 6 bases at V and 2 bases at J, with 10 bases in the middle. DNA for the CDR3: TGTGCCAGCAGTTGGGACACCAACACTGAAGCTTTCTTT. Translated: CASSWDTNTEAFF.

CDR3 residues: CASSQDKGVRNYGYTF. In nucleotides, the CDR3 is TGCGCCAGCAGCCAAGATAAGGGGGTGCGTAACTATGGCTACACCTTC. The V and J genes are TRBV4-1 and TRBJ1-2; possibly TRBD1 for D (6 bases). V was cut by 0 bases and J by 1 base, with 12 bases left in between. The CDR3 is 16 amino acids. Germline CDR1 is MGHRA and CDR2 is YSYEKL.

V and J are TRBV2 and TRBJ2-3; D gene unclear. CDR1 is SNHLY, CDR2 FYNNEI, per germline. Trimming shortened V by 5 bases and J by 2 bases, and 8 bases separated the two germline ends. The CDR3 sequence is 13 residues long. The CDR3 region is CASSLEHTDTQYF. In DNA, the CDR3 is TGTGCCAGCAGTTTAGAGCACACAGATACGCAGTATTTT.

The rearrangement links TRBV13 to TRBJ2-1; D is possibly TRBD2 (6 bases). The ends were cut back, 6 bases at V and 0 bases at J, with 15 bases in the middle. Germline assignment: CDR1 PRHDT and CDR2 FYEKMQ (reference sequence). The CDR3 contains 16 residues. This CDR3 is CASSESRGSSYNEQFF. The CDR3 nucleotides are TGTGCCAGCAGTGAATCCCGGGGGAGCTCCTACAATGAGCAGTTCTTC.

This clone was counted only a few times. J is TRBJ1-2 and V is TRBV6-5; TRBD1 aligns across 12 bases. Germline CDR1 reads MNHEY; CDR2 reads SVGAGI. This CDR3 comprises 15 residues. Losses at the gene ends were 8 bases for V and 4 bases for J; bases not matched to a gene: 8. CDR3 coding DNA: TGTGCCAGCGCCCCAGGGACAGGGGGCAGCTATGGCTACACCTTC. Translating gives CASAPGTGGSYGYTF.

The chain couples TRBV5-1 to TRBJ2-3; possibly TRBD2 for D (6 bases). The germline gives CDR1 SGHRS, CDR2 YFSETQ. The CDR3 length is 13 residues. V was pared by 4 bases and J by 3 bases, with 9 bases between. The CDR3 nucleotides read TGCGCCAGCAGCCCCGGGGGTACAGATACGCAGTATTTT. Translating it yields CASSPGGTDTQYF. The whole variable domain, remainder taken from reference TRBV5-1 and TRBJ2-3, is KAGVTQTPRYLIKTRGQQVTLSCSPISGHRSVSWYQQTPGQGLQFLFEYFSETQRNKGNFPGRFSGRQFSNSRSEMNVSTLELGDSALYLCASSPGGTDTQYFGPGTRLTVL.

V is TRBV19 and J is TRBJ2-1, with 12 positions matching TRBD1. CDR1 LNHDA and CDR2 SQIVND come from the germline V gene (reference sequence). The CDR3 consists of 15 residues. The J segment lost 8 bases and the V segment lost 4 bases, leaving 6 bases of the junction unmatched. The CDR3, as DNA: TGTGCCAGTAGTAGGTCGGGGACAGGGGGCGATGAGCAGTTCTTC. This codes for CASSRSGTGGDEQFF.

This chain connects TRBV20-1 to TRBJ1-2; D perhaps matches TRBD1 (6 bases). The V gene's germline CDR1 is DFQATT and CDR2 SNEGSKA (reference sequence). The CDR3 consists of 17 residues. V was shortened by 3 bases and J by 4 bases, with 24 bases between the two germline ends. The CDR3 coding sequence is TGCAGTGCTAGTCCTCACGGCGGGGGCAGGGGAGGCTATGGCTACACCTTC. This sequence encodes CSASPHGGGRGGYGYTF.